Sequencing of this T cell receptor (beta chain) was carried out in a study of shared clonotypes between healthy human individuals. Study-wide findings and caveats: Lower generation probabilities were found for non-shared clonotypes than for those shared by all four donors. Several donors shared approximately 5% of their naive CD4 clonotypes.

The CDR3 runs to 14 residues. Between the trimmed V and J ends, which lost 0 bases and 5 bases, there was a span of 9 bases. CDR1 and CDR2 (germline): SGHRS, YFSETQ. Regarding this clone: Antigen unknown.

Generated by immunoSEQ multiplex PCR, the TCRdb table keeps only in-frame clones and is missing some. The data contain over a million clones, approximately 98.5% of them seen just once; the ten biggest clones take up 0.36%. The receptor was derived from a man younger than 45 in good health. Sequencing was performed on naive CD4+ T cells sorted from blood. Specified subset: CD45RA+ positively selected. The chain is built from TRBV5-1 and TRBJ1-5; D unresolved. The CDR3: CASSLGQQDQPQHF. The CDR3 DNA is TGCGCCAGCAGCTTGGGCCAGCAAGATCAGCCCCAGCATTTT.